This record covers a single T cell receptor (beta chain). Its antigen is not known. TCRdb keeps only in-frame clones here, not all; method: immunoSEQ multiplex PCR. Counted here are about 85,000 clones, less than 90% occurring once; the ten biggest clones make up 17%. The CDR3 is made up of 14 amino acids. Trimming took 2 bases from V and 1 from J, leaving 10 bases between them. The V gene's germline CDR1 is SGHRS and CDR2 YFSETQ. This record comes from a study of graft-versus-host responses after intestinal transplantation. Study overall: Following induction with anti-thymocyte globulin, all recipients were given tacrolimus and steroids for about three years.

This TCR came from a human donor who received an intestinal transplant. The sequencing used unstimulated CD8+ T cells sorted from spleen or lymph node cells, collected before intestinal transplant. The V gene is TRBV5-1, the J gene TRBJ2-7; D might be TRBD1 (5 bases). The DNA of the CDR3 is TGCGCCAGCAGCTTTAATCAGGGATCCTACGAGCAGTACTTC. Translation: CASSFNQGSYEQYF.